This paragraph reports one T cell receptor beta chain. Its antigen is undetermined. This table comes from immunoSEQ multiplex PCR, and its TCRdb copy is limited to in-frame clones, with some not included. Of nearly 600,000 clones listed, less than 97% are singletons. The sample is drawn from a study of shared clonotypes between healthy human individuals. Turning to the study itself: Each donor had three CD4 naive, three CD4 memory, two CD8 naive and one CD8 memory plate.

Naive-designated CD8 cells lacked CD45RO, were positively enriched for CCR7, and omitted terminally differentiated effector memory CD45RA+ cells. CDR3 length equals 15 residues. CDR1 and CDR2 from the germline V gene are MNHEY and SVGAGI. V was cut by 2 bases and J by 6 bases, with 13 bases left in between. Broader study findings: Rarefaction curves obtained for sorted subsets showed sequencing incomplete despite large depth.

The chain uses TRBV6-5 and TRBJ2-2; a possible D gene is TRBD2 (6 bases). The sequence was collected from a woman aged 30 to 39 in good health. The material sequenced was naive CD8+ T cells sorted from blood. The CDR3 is CASSYVTSESGELFF. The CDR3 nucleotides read TGTGCCAGCAGTTACGTGACTAGTGAATCCGGGGAGCTGTTTTTT.